This TCR beta chain was captured in a study of immune evolution from preneoplasia to lung adenocarcinoma. Generated by immunoSEQ multiplex PCR, the TCRdb table keeps only in-frame clones and is missing some. This table holds some 3,900 clones, about 75% found once. Sequencing input: FFPE minimally invasive lung adenocarcinoma tissue. The TCR comes from a person between 65 and 80 years old with lung adenocarcinoma.

The CDR3 region has the DNA TGCGCCAGCAGCCAGGGGACAGAAGAGACCCAGTACTTC. Its translation is CASSQGTEETQYF. The chain has TRBV4-3 and TRBJ2-5; TRBD1 agrees at 7 bases. Germline-derived CDR1 and CDR2 are LGHNA and YSLEER. This CDR3 is 13 amino acids long. The V gene end was trimmed by 3 bases and the J gene end by 3 bases; junction bases not matched to a gene: 1.